This is a list of T cell receptor beta chains from one sample in a study of T-cell reconstitution after alpha-beta-depleted transplantation in children. TCRdb recomputed calls from the PCR reads with MiXCR, one row per CDR3 protein. The repertoire holds under 850,000 distinct CDR3 sequences, with 13% as singletons. This specimen consisted of PBMCs, obtained before TCRalphabeta/CD19-depleted stem cell transplant. The source of these receptors is a girl aged 2 to 10 with congenital amegakaryocytic thrombocytopenia, due to receive a stem cell transplant. CDR3s leave out the opening cysteine and the closing phenylalanine or tryptophan. Each record gives: D gene, V gene, J gene, CDR3 protein. D genes are given only for firm matches.

D: -; V: TRBV20-1; J: TRBJ2-2; CDR3: SAHGGEVTGELF
D: -; V: TRBV20-1; J: TRBJ1-5; CDR3: SAPDGGRDQPQH
D: -; V: TRBV20-1; J: TRBJ1-1; CDR3: SARKGGQNTEAF
D: TRBD2; V: TRBV20-1; J: TRBJ2-2; CDR3: SARRKLAALNTGELF
D: TRBD1; V: TRBV20-1; J: TRBJ2-3; CDR3: SARDVDRESTDTQY
D: TRBD2; V: TRBV20-1; J: TRBJ2-7; CDR3: SARDRLAGGILEQY
D: -; V: TRBV29-1; J: TRBJ2-7; CDR3: SVEDLGGNEQY
D: -; V: TRBV28; J: TRBJ1-5; CDR3: ASSLSGYSNQPQH
D: TRBD1; V: TRBV12-3/TRBV12-4; J: TRBJ1-1; CDR3: ASSSKRGPTEAF
D: -; V: TRBV5-5; J: TRBJ2-5; CDR3: ASSFGSLPGETQY
D: TRBD1; V: TRBV5-5; J: TRBJ1-1; CDR3: ASSLQGGSLYTEAF
D: TRBD1; V: TRBV20-1; J: TRBJ2-7; CDR3: SAEGQTPSYEQY
D: TRBD2; V: TRBV27; J: TRBJ2-5; CDR3: ASSPRGLAGQETQY
D: -; V: TRBV12-3/TRBV12-4; J: TRBJ2-7; CDR3: ASSFQVSYEQY
D: TRBD2; V: TRBV7-3; J: TRBJ2-1; CDR3: ASSLGSAGGISYNEQF